This entry lists 5 T cell receptor beta chains sequenced from one sample in a study of quantifying T cell responses using KT2 cells. Study background: cDNA was made from DNase-treated RNA using alpha and beta constant primers.

An oligo carrying a UMI was ligated to the cDNA 3' end. First-round PCR used around 4 cycles and beta primers RC1.1 and RC1.2 covering TRBC1 and TRBC2. One entry per CDR3 protein, called by TCRdb with MiXCR from the UMI-ligation and nested PCR reads. The sample yields 60,000 or so distinct CDR3 sequences, 10% to 15% seen once. Sequencing input: PBMCs spiked with cells of the T cell clone KT2. These receptors all come from a human donor.

This clonotype was observed at least ten times. This chain connects TRBV6-5 to TRBJ2-3, with a tentative D call TRBD1 (6 bases). CDR3 length: 15 residues. Germline V CDR1 and CDR2: MNHEY, SVGAGI. V lost 7 bases, J lost 2 bases, and 16 bases lay in between. For the CDR3, the DNA is TGTGCCAGCAAAGGGGGTCGATTAATCACAGATACGCAGTATTTT. This gives the protein CASKGGRLITDTQYF.

DNA for the CDR3: TGTGCCAGCAGCTTGAGCGGGATGGGCTACGAGCAGTACTTC. The encoded protein is CASSLSGMGYEQYF. V is TRBV13 and J is TRBJ2-7, with TRBD2 matching 7 bases. CDR1 PRHDT and CDR2 FYEKMQ come from the germline V gene (reference sequence). This CDR3 is 14 amino acids long. V shed 3 bases, J shed 3 bases, and the junction held 5 bases outside the gene matches.

This clonotype was found a few times. The chain links TRBV5-6 to TRBJ1-2; D is uncertain. The V and J ends lost 1 base and 8 bases respectively, with 12 bases between them. The CDR3 contains 13 residues. CDR1 and CDR2 from the germline V gene are SGHDT and YYEEEE. The CDR3 DNA reads as TGTGCCAGCAGCTTGCCCGACATTGCCGGCTACACCTTC. Protein sequence: CASSLPDIAGYTF.

This chain's CDR3 is CASSQEVAGTGELFF. CDR3 DNA: TGCGCCAGCAGCCAAGAAGTAGCGGGCACCGGGGAGCTGTTTTTT. This chain connects TRBV4-3 to TRBJ2-2, with 7 positions matching TRBD2. V lost 0 bases and J lost 4; bases outside the gene matches: 2. Germline CDR1 is LGHNA and CDR2 is YSLEER. This CDR3 has 15 residues.

This clonotype has a handful of counts. The chain carries TRBV28 and TRBJ1-2, with D maybe TRBD1 (6 bases). The CDR3 length is 14 residues. From germline, CDR1 is MDHEN and CDR2 SYDVKM. Trimming took off 7 bases at V and 3 bases at J, with 15 bases between the two ends. CDR3 in DNA: TGTGCCAGCATTGGGGGGGCGGAACACTATGGCTACACCTTC. Amino acids: CASIGGAEHYGYTF.